Shown below are 14 T cell receptor beta chains from a single sample sequenced in a study of beta chain features in type 1 diabetes. The study, taken as a whole, reports: TCRB CDR3 length was moderately but significantly reduced in all four CD4+ subsets of Type 1 diabetes patients.

These TCRs' antigens remain unknown. Investigators reverse transcribed all isolated RNA, so they sequenced expressed TCRB transcripts. Method: immunoSEQ multiplex PCR; TCRdb's copy keeps in-frame clones and lacks some. The repertoire holds about 230,000 clones, with under 20% as singletons. What was sequenced was naive CD4+ T cells from blood. All receptors come from a man aged 25-45 years with type 1 diabetes.

The chain couples TRBV29-1 to TRBJ1-1; D not certain. The CDR3 has 13 residues. The germline gives CDR1 SQVTM, CDR2 ANQGSEA. The ends were cut back, 4 bases at V and 0 bases at J, with 9 bases in the middle. The CDR3 region has the DNA TGCAGCGTTGCACAGCTTATGAACACTGAAGCTTTCTTT. Protein sequence: CSVAQLMNTEAFF. The entire variable domain, with the rest obtained from reference TRBV29-1 and TRBJ1-1, is as follows: SAVISQKPSRDICQRGTSLTIQCQVDSQVTMMFWYRQQPGQSLTLIATANQGSEATYESGFVIDKFPISRPNLTFSTLTVSNMSPEDSSIYLCSVAQLMNTEAFFGQGTRLTVV.

Only a few counts were recorded for this clone. This chain connects TRBV30 to TRBJ2-3; D remains unclear. Between the trimmed V and J ends, which lost 2 bases and 3 bases, there was a span of 15 bases. Germline CDR1 and CDR2: GTSNPN and SVGIG (reference sequence). The CDR3 spans 15 residues. Written as DNA, the CDR3 is TGTGCCTGGAGTTTAACCTCCGATGTGACAGATACGCAGTATTTT. This gives the protein CAWSLTSDVTDTQYF.

A few counts support this clone. The V gene is TRBV27, the J gene TRBJ1-2; TRBD1 aligns across 8 bases. The V gene's germline CDR1 is MNHEY and CDR2 SMNVEV (reference sequence). The trim removed 2 bases at V and 4 bases at J, leaving 9 bases unmatched. This CDR3 comprises 16 residues. DNA for the CDR3: TGTGCCAGCAGTTTACTCAGGGGGCGAACCCTCTATGGCTACACCTTC. It yields the protein CASSLLRGRTLYGYTF.

This clone was counted a single time. The J gene is TRBJ2-7, the V gene TRBV7-9; D is perhaps TRBD1 or TRBD2 (5 bases each). The CDR3 extends over 15 amino acids. With 6 bases removed from V and 1 base from J, the gap between germline ends came to 16 bases. Germline V gene data show CDR1 as SEHNR and CDR2 as FQNEAQ (reference sequence). CDR3 loop: CASSPPDGASYEQYF. The CDR3, as DNA: TGTGCCAGCAGTCCACCTGACGGGGCTTCCTACGAGCAGTACTTC.

V is TRBV28 and J is TRBJ1-1; maybe TRBD1 (6 bases). Trimming took off 4 bases at V and 11 bases at J, with 11 bases between the two ends. This CDR3 contains 11 residues. Germline-derived CDR1 and CDR2 are MDHEN and SYDVKM. The CDR3: CASSWDNHAFF. CDR3 in DNA: TGTGCCAGCAGTTGGGACAACCACGCTTTCTTT.

This clone was detected only a few times. The chain joins TRBV9 to TRBJ2-1; TRBD1 is a possible D gene (6 bases). Germline assignment: CDR1 SGDLS and CDR2 YYNGEE. This CDR3 comprises 15 residues. V was clipped by 6 bases and J by 3 bases, with 16 bases between them. The CDR3 bases are TGTGCCAGCACTCCCGACAGGACGAACTACAATGAGCAGTTCTTC. Translating it yields CASTPDRTNYNEQFF.

V and J are TRBV7-2 and TRBJ2-5, with 8 bases lining up with TRBD2. CDR3 size: 16 residues. Germline-derived CDR1 and CDR2 are SGHTA and FQGNSA. The ends lost 3 bases at V and 2 bases at J; junction bases unmatched: 8. The CDR3 region has the DNA TGTGCCAGCAGCTTCATCAGCGGGAGCCCACAAGAGACCCAGTACTTC. This encodes CASSFISGSPQETQYF.

CDR3 in amino acids: CASNSPGQKLYNEQFF. CDR3 coding DNA: TGTGCCAGCAACTCCCCGGGACAGAAACTATACAATGAGCAGTTCTTC. The chain links TRBV28 to TRBJ2-1; TRBD1 matches at 7 bases. The CDR3 has 16 amino acids. Trimming cost V 7 bases and J 4 bases; bases outside gene matches: 13. Germline loops: CDR1 MDHEN, CDR2 SYDVKM.

The chain has TRBV19 and TRBJ2-1; D might be TRBD1 (6 bases). Trimming cost V 4 bases and J 0 bases, with 22 bases left between them. Per the germline V gene, CDR1 is LNHDA and CDR2 is SQIVND (reference sequence). The CDR3 covers 19 residues. In nucleotides, the CDR3 is TGTGCCAGTAGTAGAGAGCGAATGTACAGGGATTCCTCCTACAATGAGCAGTTCTTC. Its protein product is CASSRERMYRDSSYNEQFF.

The chain joins TRBV5-1 to TRBJ2-1, with D possibly matching TRBD1 (5 bases). Trimming took off 5 bases at V and 8 bases at J, with 20 bases between the two ends. The CDR3 is made up of 15 amino acids. In germline, CDR1 is SGHRS, CDR2 YFSETQ. The CDR3 nucleotides read TGCGCCAGCAGATCTCGTCAGGGCCCTGGGGATGAGCAGTTCTTC. Its translation is CASRSRQGPGDEQFF.

This clone occurred a few times. This chain connects TRBV20-1 to TRBJ2-7; TRBD1 agrees at 8 bases. V lost 6 bases, J lost 6 bases, and 4 bases stayed unmatched. The CDR3 covers 11 residues. Germline values: CDR1 DFQATT, CDR2 SNEGSKA (reference sequence). The CDR3 coding sequence is TGCAGTGCCCTGGACAGGGTCGAGCAGTACTTC. This codes for CSALDRVEQYF.

This clone was picked up a small number of times. This chain connects TRBV9 to TRBJ1-2; D is undetermined. The CDR3 covers 14 residues. V lost 3 bases to trimming and J lost 4 bases, with 13 bases between them. The V gene's germline CDR1 is SGDLS and CDR2 YYNGEE. In DNA form, the CDR3 reads TGTGCCAGCAGCGGGAATAAAGGCGGCTATGGCTACACCTTC. As protein: CASSGNKGGYGYTF. Full variable domain (rest looked up from reference TRBV9 and TRBJ1-2): DSGVTQTPKHLITATGQRVTLRCSPRSGDLSVYWYQQSLDQGLQFLIQYYNGEERAKGNILERFSAQQFPDLHSELNLSSLELGDSALYFCASSGNKGGYGYTFGSGTRLTVV.

V is TRBV29-1 and J is TRBJ2-1; TRBD1 agrees at 8 bases. The CDR3 has 14 residues. Germline V gives CDR1 SQVTM, CDR2 ANQGSEA. V was clipped by 7 bases and J by 5 bases; unmatched bases: 10. For the CDR3, the DNA is TGCAGCGGTGATGGACAGGGAACGGACAATGAGCAGTTCTTC. It codes for CSGDGQGTDNEQFF.

Of note for this clone: Distinct nucleotide sequences in the sample also encode this CDR3. V gene TRBV18 combines with J gene TRBJ2-7; no definite D call. The germline V gene encodes CDR1 KGHSH and CDR2 LQKENI. Trimming removed 0 bases at V and 3 bases at J, with 3 bases between. The length of the CDR3 is 12 residues. The CDR3 reads CASSPPSYEQYF. The CDR3 DNA reads as TGTGCCAGCTCACCACCAAGCTACGAGCAGTACTTC.